The 32 T cell receptor beta chains given below trace back to one sample, sequenced in a study of blood T cell repertoires in COVID-19. The protocol was immunoSEQ multiplex PCR, while the TCRdb copy is restricted to in-frame clones and leaves out a portion. Here the sample spans 200,000 or so clones, 85% to 90% being singletons. Sequencing input: peripheral blood. These receptors were obtained from a man older than 75 with acute or convalescent COVID-19.

This clone was seen more than once but under ten times. This rearrangement joins TRBV28 to TRBJ1-5; a possible D gene is TRBD1 (5 bases). Trimming took 8 bases from V and 7 from J, leaving 21 bases between them. Germline CDR1 and CDR2: MDHEN and SYDVKM. This CDR3 is 15 amino acids long. The CDR3 DNA reads TGTGCCAGCGTAAAACAGGTTGTGTTGAACCAGCCCCAGCATTTT. Translated: CASVKQVVLNQPQHF.

This chain uses TRBV11-2 with TRBJ2-5; TRBD1 aligns across 10 bases. Trimming took 5 bases from V and 5 from J; bases not matched to a gene: 2. Germline values: CDR1 SGHAT, CDR2 FQNNGV. The CDR3 runs 13 residues. The CDR3 protein is CASSPDRGETQYF. The CDR3 nucleotides are TGTGCCAGCAGCCCGGACAGGGGGGAGACCCAGTACTTC.

As DNA, the CDR3 is TGTGCCAGCAGCCAAGATACTAGCGGTGGAAACATTCAGTACTTC. It specifies CASSQDTSGGNIQYF. The chain recombines TRBV3-1 (or the pseudogene TRBV3-2) with TRBJ2-4; 8 nucleotides line up with TRBD2. The V and J ends lost 0 bases and 6 bases, in that order; junction bases with no gene match: 4. Germline assignment: CDR1 LGHDT and CDR2 YNNKEL (reference sequence). The CDR3 sequence is 15 residues long.

The CDR3, as DNA: TGTGCCATCAGTGAGACGACACCCTTCTACGAGCAGTACTTC. It specifies CAISETTPFYEQYF. V gene TRBV10-3 combines with J gene TRBJ2-7; no clear D. The V and J ends lost 2 bases and 3 bases respectively, with 11 bases between them. The length of the CDR3 is 14 residues. Germline V gene lookup returns CDR1 ENHRY and CDR2 SYGVKD.

This clone occurred once. This chain joins TRBV5-6 and TRBJ2-7; 8 bases match TRBD1. V lost 4 bases and J lost 0; bases outside the gene matches: 6. CDR3 length equals 15 residues. The germline V gene encodes CDR1 SGHDT and CDR2 YYEEEE. The CDR3 bases are TGTGCCAGCAGCCTAGGACAGGGTAGCTCCTACGAGCAGTACGTC. Its translation is CASSLGQGSSYEQYV.

The rearrangement uses TRBV13 and TRBJ1-3, with a possible D match to TRBD1 (5 bases). V was shortened by 3 bases and J by 4 bases, with 19 bases between the two germline ends. This CDR3 contains 17 residues. Germline CDR1 is PRHDT and CDR2 is FYEKMQ (reference sequence). CDR3 DNA: TGTGCCAGCAGCTTCCCAATCGACGGGGGAAAAGGAAACACCATATATTTT. As protein: CASSFPIDGGKGNTIYF.

The sample holds one count of this clone. This sequence joins TRBV7-2 and TRBJ2-2; D is ambiguous. The CDR3 spans 15 residues. Looked up from germline, CDR1 is SGHTA and CDR2 is FQGNSA. Trimming stripped 3 bases from V and 8 bases from J, with 16 bases between. The CDR3 DNA is TGTGCCAGCAGCTTCATCTTCCTTAGCTCTGGGGAGCTGTTTTTT. It codes for CASSFIFLSSGELFF.

The chain joins TRBV7-8 to TRBJ2-7, with a possible D match to TRBD1 (6 bases). CDR1 is SGHVS and CDR2 is FQNEAQ in the germline V gene. The germline V and J ends were trimmed by 2 bases and 1 base, with 15 bases remaining between them. The CDR3 extends over 16 amino acids. CDR3 sequence: CASSLIRGFSSYEQYF. The CDR3 DNA follows: TGTGCCAGCAGCTTAATTAGGGGGTTTTCATCCTACGAGCAGTACTTC.

The J gene is TRBJ2-5, the V gene TRBV11-2; TRBD1 matches 10 bases. The CDR3 extends over 13 amino acids. CDR1 and CDR2 (germline): SGHAT, FQNNGV. V shed 7 bases and J 6 bases; nucleotides not matched to a gene: 5. The CDR3 region has the DNA TGTGCCAGCACCCGACAGGGGGCCAAGACCCAGTACTTC. Its protein product is CASTRQGAKTQYF. The variable domain in full, completed from reference TRBV11-2 and TRBJ2-5, reads EAGVAQSPRYKIIEKRQSVAFWCNPISGHATLYWYQQILGQGPKLLIQFQNNGVVDDSQLPKDRFSAERLKGVDSTLKIQPAKLEDSAVYLCASTRQGAKTQYFGPGTRLLVL.

Concerning this clone: The same CDR3 also results from other DNA sequences found in this sample. V gene TRBV7-2 combines with J gene TRBJ2-1; 14 bases fit TRBD2. The CDR3 consists of 16 residues. V shed 5 bases and J 6 bases; nucleotides not matched to a gene: 6. Per the germline V gene, CDR1 is SGHTA and CDR2 is FQGNSA. CDR3 nucleotide sequence: TGTGCCAGCAGCCTCGGGACTAGCGGGAGAGTCAATGAGCAGTTCTTC. It codes for CASSLGTSGRVNEQFF.

This rearrangement joins TRBV19 to TRBJ1-1, with D maybe TRBD1 (6 bases). V lost 5 bases to trimming and J lost 1 base, with 11 bases between them. Germline assignment: CDR1 LNHDA and CDR2 SQIVND (reference sequence). The CDR3 sequence is 14 residues long. CDR3 loop: CASSSDRRNTEAFF. In DNA form, the CDR3 reads TGTGCCAGTAGTTCGGACAGACGGAACACTGAAGCTTTCTTT.

The chain combines TRBV7-3 with TRBJ2-2; 11 nucleotides line up with TRBD1. This CDR3 contains 15 residues. Germline V gene lookup returns CDR1 SGHTA and CDR2 FQGTGA. The J segment lost 3 bases and the V segment lost 5 bases, leaving 2 bases of the junction unmatched. The CDR3 DNA reads TGTGCCAGCAGCCTGGGACAGGGGGACACCGGGGAGCTGTTTTTT. Amino acids: CASSLGQGDTGELFF.

This clone was recorded a few times. The V call is TRBV3-1 (or the pseudogene TRBV3-2), the J call TRBJ2-7; a weak D match, TRBD1 (5 bases). The V end lost 4 bases, the J end lost 3 bases, and 10 bases lay between the germline ends. The germline gives CDR1 LGHDT, CDR2 YNNKEL (reference sequence). The CDR3 loop spans 13 amino acids. This chain's CDR3 is CASSRGRDYEQYF. The DNA for the CDR3 is TGTGCCAGCAGCCGGGGCAGGGACTACGAGCAGTACTTC.

This clone appeared a single time. The rearrangement links TRBV2 to TRBJ1-2; D perhaps matches TRBD1 (5 bases). Germline CDR1 reads SNHLY; CDR2 reads FYNNEI. The CDR3 sequence is 12 residues long. The V end was cut by 3 bases, the J end by 7 bases, with 9 bases between. The CDR3 sequence is CASSDRDTGYTF. CDR3 nucleotide sequence: TGTGCCAGCAGTGACAGGGATACTGGCTACACCTTC.

The chain joins TRBV19 to TRBJ2-5, with 8 positions matching TRBD2. V gave up 4 bases and J gave up 2 bases; unmatched junction bases: 6. The length of the CDR3 is 15 residues. Germline V CDR1 and CDR2: LNHDA, SQIVND (reference sequence). In nucleotides, the CDR3 is TGTGCCAGTAGTAGGTGGGCGGGAGGTCAAGAGACCCAGTACTTC. It codes for CASSRWAGGQETQYF.

The gene calls are TRBV6-6 and TRBJ2-4; weak D call: TRBD2 (5 bases). CDR1 and CDR2 (germline): MNHNY, SVGAGI (reference sequence). The CDR3 consists of 12 residues. V lost 5 bases to trimming and J lost 8 bases, with 10 bases between them. The CDR3 is CASSGGLDIQYF. CDR3 nucleotide sequence: TGTGCCAGCAGTGGCGGGTTGGACATTCAGTACTTC.

This clone was picked up a small number of times. The chain carries TRBV29-1 and TRBJ1-5; 9 bases are shared with TRBD1. Germline CDR1 is SQVTM and CDR2 is ANQGSEA. The CDR3 is made up of 13 amino acids. The junction had 7 bases not matched to a gene; V was cut back by 6 bases and J by 7 bases. This CDR3 reads CSVGTGTGQPQHF. The CDR3 region has the DNA TGCAGCGTAGGGACAGGGACCGGACAGCCCCAGCATTTT.

The gene calls are TRBV7-8 and TRBJ2-3; D call uncertain. Germline-derived CDR1 and CDR2 are SGHVS and FQNEAQ. Trimming cost V 2 bases and J 2 bases, with 5 bases left between them. CDR3 length equals 13 residues. DNA of the CDR3: TGTGCCAGCAGCTTAATCTTCACAGATACGCAGTATTTT. It encodes CASSLIFTDTQYF.

The chain carries TRBV19 and TRBJ1-3; D call uncertain. The CDR3 has 12 amino acids. V shed 7 bases and J shed 0 bases, with 4 bases lying between them. Germline V gene data show CDR1 as LNHDA and CDR2 as SQIVND (reference sequence). The CDR3 region is CASISSGNTIYF. CDR3 bases: TGTGCCAGTATTAGCTCTGGAAACACCATATATTTT.

This CDR3 is CASSLLSGNSPLHF. The CDR3 DNA sequence: TGTGCCAGCAGTTTATTGAGCGGGAATTCACCCCTCCACTTT. The chain combines TRBV27 with TRBJ1-6; D is unclear. The length of the CDR3 is 14 residues. Germline CDR1 and CDR2: MNHEY and SMNVEV (reference sequence). V gave up 1 base and J gave up 7 bases, with 8 bases separating them.

This chain joins TRBV7-2 and TRBJ2-2, with D possibly TRBD2 on 5 matching bases. Germline loops: CDR1 SGHTA, CDR2 FQGNSA. The CDR3 has 16 residues. V shed 1 base and J shed 0 bases, with 9 bases lying between them. The CDR3 here is CASSLGSGANTGELFF. CDR3 sequence (DNA): TGTGCCAGCAGCTTAGGTTCCGGGGCGAACACCGGGGAGCTGTTTTTT.

The chain is built from TRBV6-6 and TRBJ2-7; 9 nucleotides align to TRBD2. The CDR3 totals 15 residues. V lost 9 bases, J lost 7 bases, and 16 bases stayed unmatched. Germline-derived CDR1 and CDR2 are MNHNY and SVGAGI (reference sequence). Here the CDR3 DNA reads TGTGCCAGAATGGCCTTACCAGCGGGAGGATGGGAGCAGTACGTC. Translation gives CARMALPAGGWEQYV.

The V call is TRBV18, the J call TRBJ2-5; 7 nucleotides align to TRBD1. V shed 6 bases, J shed 4 bases, and the junction held 5 bases outside the gene matches. CDR3 length: 13 amino acids. Germline CDR1 reads KGHSH; CDR2 reads LQKENI. The DNA of the CDR3 is TGTGCCAGCTCCTACAACAGGGGAGAGACCCAGTACTTC. This translates into CASSYNRGETQYF.

This clone was seen only once. The rearrangement uses TRBV29-1 and TRBJ2-7; 11 nucleotides agree with TRBD1. J was trimmed by 6 bases and V by 6 bases; bases with no gene match: 10. The germline V gene has CDR1 SQVTM and CDR2 ANQGSEA. There are 14 residues in the CDR3. The chain's CDR3 is CSVRTGGLSGEQYV. The DNA of the CDR3 is TGCAGCGTCCGGACAGGGGGCCTTTCGGGCGAGCAGTACGTC.

The rearrangement links TRBV19 to TRBJ1-5; no firm D call. Looked up from germline, CDR1 is LNHDA and CDR2 is SQIVND (reference sequence). This CDR3 is built from 13 residues. With 2 bases removed from V and 5 bases from J, the gap between germline ends came to 7 bases. The DNA for the CDR3 is TGTGCCAGTAGTATATTGGGAGATCAGCCCCAGCATTTT. It translates to CASSILGDQPQHF.

The chain couples TRBV4-2 to TRBJ2-4; D may be TRBD2 (7 bases). Per the germline V gene, CDR1 is LGHNA and CDR2 is YNFKEQ. Trimming stripped 0 bases from V and 1 base from J, with 16 bases between. The CDR3 length is 18 residues. The CDR3 bases are TGTGCCAGCAGCCAAGATGAGGCGGGGGCGGAGGCCAAAAACATTCAGTACTTC. Translated, it gives CASSQDEAGAEAKNIQYF.

The chain has TRBV6-2 or TRBV6-3 and TRBJ1-4, with a weak D call TRBD1 (6 bases). V dropped 2 bases and J dropped 2 bases, with 18 bases sitting between them. Germline loops: CDR1 MNHEY, CDR2 SVGEGT. The CDR3 length is 18 residues. CDR3 bases: TGTGCCAGCAGTTACCCAAGAAAAACAGGGATCACTAATGAAAAACTGTTTTTT. Translation gives CASSYPRKTGITNEKLFF.

The chain links TRBV11-2 to TRBJ2-7; D not certain. The length of the CDR3 is 12 residues. Trimming removed 5 bases from V and 7 bases from J, with 12 bases in between. Germline assignment: CDR1 SGHAT and CDR2 FQNNGV. The DNA of the CDR3 is TGTGCCAGCAGCCGGCTCGGGTCTGAGCAGTACGTC. It is translated as CASSRLGSEQYV.

This chain uses TRBV28 with TRBJ2-3; weak D call: TRBD2 (7 bases). Germline loops: CDR1 MDHEN, CDR2 SYDVKM. The CDR3 loop spans 13 amino acids. The CDR3: CGSGGGPTDTQYF. DNA of the CDR3: TGTGGCAGTGGCGGGGGCCCCACAGATACGCAGTATTTT.

The chain joins TRBV11-2 to TRBJ1-2; 9 bases agree with TRBD1. V was clipped by 4 bases and J by 7 bases; unmatched bases: 7. The CDR3 covers 14 residues. Germline assignment: CDR1 SGHAT and CDR2 FQNNGV. CDR3 residues: CASSSDRGAGGYTF. CDR3 bases: TGTGCCAGCAGCTCCGACAGGGGGGCGGGTGGCTACACCTTC.

The V call is TRBV7-2, the J call TRBJ2-4; 10 nucleotides agree with TRBD2. Per the germline V gene, CDR1 is SGHTA and CDR2 is FQGNSA. There are 15 residues in the CDR3. Germline trimming cut 3 bases from V and 12 bases from J; bases unmatched to any gene: 11. This chain's CDR3 is CASSFSAGGPFNQYF. The DNA of the CDR3 is TGTGCCAGCAGCTTCTCAGCGGGAGGGCCCTTCAATCAGTACTTC.

The chain recombines TRBV9 with TRBJ2-3; the D gene is possibly TRBD1 (6 bases). The V end was cut by 0 bases, the J end by 3 bases, with 20 bases between. CDR3 size: 18 residues. CDR1 is SGDLS and CDR2 is YYNGEE in the germline V gene. The CDR3 spells CASSVEGPLGGGTDTQYF. The DNA for the CDR3 is TGTGCCAGCAGCGTAGAGGGGCCCCTAGGGGGTGGTACAGATACGCAGTATTTT. The complete variable domain, with remaining parts taken from reference TRBV9 and TRBJ2-3, reads DSGVTQTPKHLITATGQRVTLRCSPRSGDLSVYWYQQSLDQGLQFLIQYYNGEERAKGNILERFSAQQFPDLHSELNLSSLELGDSALYFCASSVEGPLGGGTDTQYFGPGTRLTVL.